This T cell receptor beta chain was identified during a study of read filtering for tumor transcriptome and immune sequencing. At the level of the study: The cohort had some 16 men and more than 13 women aged roughly 47 to 90, mean roughly 70 years. TCR-mapped reads were about 3.5 to 10.27 million with IR-seq versus about 80 to 1273 with RNA-seq. Study-wide findings and caveats: IR-seq captured clonotypes deeper and more reliably than RNA-seq. Correlation between methods rose after single-read clonotypes were removed.

This clonotype was seen ten or more times. Its antigen is not identified. The CDR3 has 12 residues. V was cut by 4 bases and J by 2 bases, with 7 bases left in between. CDR1 and CDR2 (germline): SQVTM, ANQGSEA. From around 440 ng of RNA, a library with molecular barcoded alpha/delta and beta/gamma adaptors was made. One entry per CDR3 protein, called by TCRdb with MiXCR from the reads. The sample lists about 41,000 distinct CDR3 sequences, around an eighth occurring once. This sequence originates from a donor aged 40 or over with multiple myeloma. The material sequenced was a population of CD138-negative cells sorted from bone marrow. This rearrangement joins TRBV29-1 to TRBJ2-3, with D unclear. Here the CDR3 DNA reads TGCAGCGTTGTTCCAGACACAGATACGCAGTATTTT. This encodes CSVVPDTDTQYF.